Listed here is a single T cell receptor (beta chain). Its antigen is unknown. The entry originates in a study of cytomegalovirus exposure and HLA in healthy donors. Study overall: Genetic ancestry analysis placed over 65% of the 410 or so donors that were genotyped in the Caucasian-associated cluster. Notes on the study in general: Sequence variants that were highly shared formed a cluster that was likely a sequencing artifact.

PCR involved 60 Vbeta and 13 Jbeta primers. Repertoires were generated with immunoSEQ multiplex PCR, while TCRdb's copy carries only in-frame clones and drops some. The data hold about 130,000 clones, with over 70% observed a single time. V lost 8 bases and J 8 bases, leaving 12 bases between the germline ends. Germline V CDR1 and CDR2: LNHDA, SQIVND (reference sequence). CDR3 length: 11 amino acids. The sequence came from a woman in her thirties or forties in good health and CMV-seronegative. Sequencing used PBMCs. This rearrangement joins TRBV19 to TRBJ1-1; a weak D match, TRBD1 (5 bases). In DNA, the CDR3 is TGTGCCAGTGAGGGCCGGGGGGAAGCTTTCTTT. This codes for CASEGRGEAFF.